This T cell receptor beta chain was recorded in a study of regulatory T cells in long-lasting Graves disease. The germline V gene has CDR1 MNHEY and CDR2 SMNVEV (reference sequence). The CDR3 totals 13 residues. Trimming stripped 2 bases from V and 10 bases from J, with 11 bases between. Both iRepertoire HTBI primers and Arm-PCR of CDR3 regions were used to build the TCR beta libraries. Authors' processing steps: From all samples, identification returned over 13 TRBJ and about 63 TRBV segments. TCRdb processed the multiplex PCR reads anew with MiXCR; each CDR3 protein has one entry. The V and J calls were determined by TCRdb, not by the authors. The sample has 550,000 to 700,000 distinct CDR3 sequences, around 15% seen once. General study findings and limits: TCR diversity in persistent Graves' patients was below that of newly diagnosed ones. Whereas new patients shared 950 to 1,000 public clonotypes, persistent patients shared more, at approximately 2,700.

Concerning this clonotype itself: The antigen is not known. A read error may explain this, as a much larger clone is one base away.

Sample time point: newly diagnosed GD, antithyroid drugs for less than 3 months. With RNA extracted from PBMCs as input, the TCR library was made. The same sample was also studied in work on T cells in Graves' hyperthyroidism and ophthalmopathy.

This receptor was identified in a man aged 18 to 29 with Graves disease. The V and J genes are TRBV27 and TRBJ2-2, with D unresolved. Sequenced here: peripheral blood mononuclear cells (PBMCs), sampled at new diagnosis, from a patient treated with antithyroid drugs. This chain's CDR3 is CASSLGPPEELFF. The CDR3 region has the DNA TGTGCCAGCAGTTTAGGCCCACCCGAGGAGCTGTTTTTT.